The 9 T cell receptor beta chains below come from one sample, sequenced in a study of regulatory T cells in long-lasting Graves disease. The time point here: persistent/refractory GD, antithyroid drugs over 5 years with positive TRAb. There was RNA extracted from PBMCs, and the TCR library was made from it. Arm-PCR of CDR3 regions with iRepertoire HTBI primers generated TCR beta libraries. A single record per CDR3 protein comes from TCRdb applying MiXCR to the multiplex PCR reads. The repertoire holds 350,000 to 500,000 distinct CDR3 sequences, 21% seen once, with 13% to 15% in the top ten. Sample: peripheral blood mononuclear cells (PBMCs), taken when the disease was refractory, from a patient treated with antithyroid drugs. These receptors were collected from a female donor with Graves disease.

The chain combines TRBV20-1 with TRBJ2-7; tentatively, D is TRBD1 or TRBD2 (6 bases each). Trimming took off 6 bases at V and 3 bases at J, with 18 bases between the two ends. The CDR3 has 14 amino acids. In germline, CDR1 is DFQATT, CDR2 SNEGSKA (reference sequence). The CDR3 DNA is TGCAGTGCCCGAGAGGGGGGAGATGACTACGAGCAGTACTTC. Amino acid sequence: CSAREGGDDYEQYF.

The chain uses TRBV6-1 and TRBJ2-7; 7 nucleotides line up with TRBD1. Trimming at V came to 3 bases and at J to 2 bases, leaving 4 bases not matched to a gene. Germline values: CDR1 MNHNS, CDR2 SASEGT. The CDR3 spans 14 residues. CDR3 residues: CASSEGQPAYEQYF. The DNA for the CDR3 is TGTGCCAGCAGTGAGGGACAGCCCGCCTACGAGCAGTACTTC.

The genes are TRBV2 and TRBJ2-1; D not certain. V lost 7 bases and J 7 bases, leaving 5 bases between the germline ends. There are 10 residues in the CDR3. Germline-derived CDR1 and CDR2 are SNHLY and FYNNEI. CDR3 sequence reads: CASNGNEQFF. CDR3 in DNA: TGTGCCAGCAACGGGAATGAGCAGTTCTTC.

This chain's CDR3 is CAISEFRNSYEQYF. The CDR3 nucleotides read TGTGCCATCAGTGAGTTCCGCAACTCCTACGAGCAGTACTTC. The chain uses TRBV10-3 and TRBJ2-7, with D uncertain. Germline V CDR1 and CDR2: ENHRY, SYGVKD. With 1 base removed from V and 0 bases from J, the gap between germline ends came to 7 bases. This CDR3 comprises 14 residues.

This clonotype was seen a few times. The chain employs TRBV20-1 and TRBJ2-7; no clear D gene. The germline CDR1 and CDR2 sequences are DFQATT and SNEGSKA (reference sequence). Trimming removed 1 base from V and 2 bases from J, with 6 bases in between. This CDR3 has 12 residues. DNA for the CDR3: TGCAGTGCTAGAGCCATGACCTACGAGCAGTACTTC. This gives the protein CSARAMTYEQYF.

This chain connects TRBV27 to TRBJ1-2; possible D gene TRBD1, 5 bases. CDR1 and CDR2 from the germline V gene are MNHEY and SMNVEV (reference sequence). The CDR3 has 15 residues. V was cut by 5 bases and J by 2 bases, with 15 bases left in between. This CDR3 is CASSLSGTQNYGYTF. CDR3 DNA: TGTGCCAGCAGTCTGTCCGGGACTCAGAACTATGGCTACACCTTC.

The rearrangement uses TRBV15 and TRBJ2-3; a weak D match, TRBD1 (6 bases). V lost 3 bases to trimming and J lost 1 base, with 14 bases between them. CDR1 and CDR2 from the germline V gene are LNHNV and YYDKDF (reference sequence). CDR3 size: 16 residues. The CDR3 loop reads CATSSLSGVGTDTQYF. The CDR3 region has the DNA TGTGCCACCAGCAGCTTATCAGGGGTGGGCACAGATACGCAGTATTTT. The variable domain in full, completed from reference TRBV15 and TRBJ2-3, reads DAMVIQNPRYQVTQFGKPVTLSCSQTLNHNVMYWYQQKSSQAPKLLFHYYDKDFNNEADTPDNFQSRRPNTSFCFLDIRSPGLGDTAMYLCATSSLSGVGTDTQYFGPGTRLTVL.

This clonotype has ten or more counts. The CDR3: CASRTATQETQYF. CDR3 nucleotide sequence: TGTGCCAGCAGAACGGCGACTCAAGAGACCCAGTACTTC. The J gene is TRBJ2-5, the V gene TRBV28; D is uncertain. V was cut by 6 bases and J by 2 bases, with 10 bases left in between. CDR3 length equals 13 residues. CDR1 is MDHEN, CDR2 SYDVKM, per germline.

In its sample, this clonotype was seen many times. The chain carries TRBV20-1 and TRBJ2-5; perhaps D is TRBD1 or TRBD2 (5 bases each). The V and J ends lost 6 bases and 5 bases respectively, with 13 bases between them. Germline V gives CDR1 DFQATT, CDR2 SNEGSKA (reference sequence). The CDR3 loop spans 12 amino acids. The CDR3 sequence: CSARGEGETQYF. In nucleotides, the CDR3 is TGCAGTGCCCGGGGTGAGGGGGAGACCCAGTACTTC.